What follows describes a single T cell receptor (beta chain). This clonotype was seen repeatedly, ten times or more. Its specific antigen is unknown. Within one base of it there is no much larger clone, and no base qualities were kept. This sample was included in a study of human T cells and chemical hapten exposure (dated by TCRdb to the early 2020s). At the level of the whole study: For sensitization, 2% DPC in acetone was applied to a 2 cm by 2 cm area of upper inner arm skin. For TCR sequencing, blood came from approximately 29 alopecia patients at anywhere from one to four time points (pre-sensitization, 2, 6 and 24 weeks). Patch testing on the upper back used Finn chambers containing 0.01% DPC, with scoring done after 6 days according to International Contact Dermatitis Research Group standards. The study tracked peripheral blood TCR repertoire changes in vivo during primary and secondary sensitization to the hapten diphenylcyclopropenone (DPC) in alopecia patients. Blood was sampled from patients pre-sensitization (week 0) and at 2, 6 and about 24 weeks after DPC sensitization. The patient cohort, mostly female, included alopecia areata with under or over 50% scalp involvement, alopecia totalis and alopecia universalis. Throughout the study period of 20 to 30 weeks, patients also received therapeutic DPC doses to the scalp every week. The libraries were sequenced as a pool, and the TCR yield per sample differed mostly because of small variations in library volumes within the pool.

According to the germline V gene, CDR1 reads SGDLS and CDR2 reads YYNGEE. Counted from cysteine to phenylalanine, this CDR3 has 14 amino acids. The only DNA kept is the CDR3, 42 bases in frame from the first base. Trimming accounts for 2 bases at V and 2 bases at J, while the number of junction bases matched to no gene is 3. Library method: RACE. Sequencing was carried out with a NextSeq 500. During library preparation, unique molecular identifiers were attached to individual cDNA molecules so that TCRs could be counted in a quantitative, reproducible way. For every blood RNA sample, sequencing covered both the TCR alpha and TCR beta chains. From the authors' description of their analysis: A median of roughly 99,000 TCRs per sample was observed, with a range of about 23,224 to 690,600. The Decombinator software suite was used to annotate the V, J and CDR3 of the TCR reads. For PS versus PT1 abundance plots, all samples were subsampled to the same number of TCRs (28,000). TCRs were defined as expanded if absent before sensitization and observed at least eight times at the 2-week time point. TCRdb applied fastp at Q25 and MiXCR to the public reads, then kept only in-frame beta chains. All rows with the same CDR3 protein become a single entry with the most common DNA and genes. The V and J calls here are based on TCRdb, not the publication. In all, the sample holds approximately 370,000 distinct CDR3 sequences, and around 5.5% of those were seen once. The top ten clones comprise over 7% of the sample.

The study at large found these results: Because every patient had alopecia, a presumed autoimmune disease, the patients' immune response might differ from that of healthy individuals. A positive correlation was found between the number of PT1 expanded TCRs and patch test score, with significance reached at thresholds 8, 16 and 32 but not 4. After repeated subsampling, the strength of the expansion versus patch-test correlation and the threshold at which it became significant changed. Expanded TCRs formed significantly more large CDR3 similarity clusters than pre-sensitization or healthy control sets, consistent with antigen-driven responses. The number of TCRs above 1 in 1000 frequency did not change with DPC sensitization; there was no evidence of global repertoire structure alterations.

The time point label, as the study defines it: pre-sensitization, week 0. This sample's treatment or condition label indicates: therapeutic diphenylcyclopropenone sensitization with weekly scalp DPC. Blood at each patch-test visit was drawn before the patch test was applied. Patients were eligible if aged 18 to 70, diagnosed with alopecia and judged suitable for DPC therapy, and pregnant patients were excluded. Unfractionated whole blood was collected in Tempus Blood RNA tubes, and total RNA was extracted from that blood. This chain joins TRBV9 to TRBJ2-7, with 8 bases matching TRBD1. The starting material was whole blood, obtained in connection with sensitization to the hapten diphenylcyclopropenone (DPC). The clonotype originates from a woman aged 18-30 years with alopecia areata. Some clones in this sample may be carry-over from other donors' samples. CDR3 region: CASSVRDRPYEQYF. The sequence in DNA is TGTGCCAGCAGCGTCCGGGACAGGCCCTACGAGCAGTACTTC.